This TCR beta chain emerged from a study of regulatory T cells in long-lasting Graves disease. Noted time point: newly diagnosed GD, antithyroid drugs for less than 3 months. PBMC-extracted RNA yielded the TCR library. Regarding this clonotype: Its target is unknown.

Study outcomes and limitations: TCR diversity in persistent Graves' patients was below that of newly diagnosed ones. Accuracy may have suffered from the small sample size.

Assembly of TCR beta libraries relied on iRepertoire HTBI primers together with Arm-PCR of CDR3 regions. One entry per CDR3 protein, called by TCRdb with MiXCR from the multiplex PCR reads. Of under 700,000 distinct CDR3 sequences in the sample, about 16% were seen once. Germline loops: CDR1 MNHNS, CDR2 SASEGT. V gave up 1 base and J gave up 3 bases, with 4 bases separating them. The CDR3 contains 13 residues. These data were likewise used in another study, on T cells in Graves' hyperthyroidism and ophthalmopathy.

V and J are TRBV6-1 and TRBJ2-1; D is unresolved. The receptor was derived from a woman aged 35-65 years with Graves disease. The source material was peripheral blood mononuclear cells (PBMCs), sampled at new diagnosis, from a patient treated with antithyroid drugs. Here the CDR3 DNA reads TGTGCCAGCAGTGAAGGAAACTACAATGAGCAGTTCTTC. Residues: CASSEGNYNEQFF.